The clone carrying this T cell receptor beta chain came up a few times. Antigen: not known. The same CDR3 can be traced to other DNA sequences in this sample. This entry belongs to a study of beta chain features in type 1 diabetes. Expressed TCRB transcripts were sequenced because the entire RNA isolate underwent reverse transcription. Assay used: immunoSEQ multiplex PCR; TCRdb lists only in-frame clones, some missing. The sample includes hundreds of thousands of clones, about a sixth of them seen just once. Whole-study findings and limits: TCRB CDR3s from Type 1 diabetes patients were moderately but significantly shorter in all four CD4+ subsets. When VDJ junctions were examined, type 1 diabetes patients showed fewer insertions and more deletions. In the patient group, naive, central memory and Treg TCRB repertoires seemed more alike than in the healthy donor group.

Germline V gives CDR1 SEHNR, CDR2 FQNEAQ (reference sequence). The CDR3 has 13 amino acids. V shed 7 bases and J shed 0 bases, with 10 bases lying between them. Researchers reported sorting CD4+ naive, central memory, regulatory and stem cell-like memory cells via CD45RO/CCR7/CD25/CD127/CD95/CD27. V usage is TRBV7-9 and J usage is TRBJ2-7, with D hard to call. The sequencing input was naive CD4+ T cells from blood. This TCR was sampled from a young man in good health. CDR3 DNA sequence: TGTGCCAGCATTAGGGCCGGCTCCTACGAGCAGTACTTC. This codes for CASIRAGSYEQYF.